This record covers a single TCR beta chain. V dropped 0 bases and J dropped 0 bases, with 9 bases sitting between them. CDR1 is SQVTM and CDR2 is ANQGSEA in the germline V gene. The length of the CDR3 is 14 residues. The data were obtained in a study of T cell changes during pregnancy in multiple sclerosis. Libraries were prepared by immunoSEQ multiplex PCR; TCRdb keeps only in-frame clonotypes and omits some of them. The sample shows 80,000 to 130,000 clones, 90% to 95% of them seen only once. This chain connects TRBV29-1 to TRBJ2-7; no firm D call. This sequence originates from a female donor with multiple sclerosis, enrolled in a pregnancy study. Specimen: peripheral blood, collected in the second trimester of pregnancy. CDR3 in amino acids: CSVEDETTSYEQYF. CDR3 coding DNA: TGCAGCGTTGAAGACGAGACAACCTCCTACGAGCAGTACTTC.